The 29 T cell receptor beta chains presented below share a single source sample, sequenced in a study of beta chain features in type 1 diabetes. Reverse transcribing all isolated RNA meant expressed TCRB transcripts were sequenced. Produced via immunoSEQ multiplex PCR; TCRdb's table is partial and in-frame only. The sample contains about 110,000 clones, less than 40% of which appear only once. Sequences were obtained from stem cell memory CD4+ T cells from blood. These receptors were collected from a woman aged 18-35 years in good health.

The chain is built from TRBV27 and TRBJ2-1; D is ambiguous. V was shortened by 9 bases and J by 0 bases, with 12 bases between the two germline ends. This CDR3 is 14 amino acids long. Germline CDR1 and CDR2: MNHEY and SMNVEV (reference sequence). CDR3 sequence reads: CASSPRSSYNEQFF. CDR3 DNA sequence: TGTGCCAGTAGCCCAAGAAGCTCCTACAATGAGCAGTTCTTC.

The table lists this clone with a few counts. This rearrangement joins TRBV28 to TRBJ1-5; TRBD1 might be the D (6 bases). Per the germline V gene, CDR1 is MDHEN and CDR2 is SYDVKM. The CDR3 covers 15 residues. Trimming took 5 bases from V and 6 from J, leaving 17 bases between them. CDR3 nucleotides: TGTGCCAGCAGTCTAGATGGGGGGGCGATTCAGCCCCAGCATTTT. Translation gives CASSLDGGAIQPQHF.

This clone was recorded a few times. The chain is built from TRBV15 and TRBJ2-1; 9 bases are shared with TRBD2. This CDR3 contains 14 residues. CDR1 is LNHNV and CDR2 is YYDKDF in the germline V gene (reference sequence). The V and J ends lost 6 bases and 7 bases, in that order; junction bases with no gene match: 7. The chain's CDR3 is CATSAGGPWNEQFF. CDR3 sequence (DNA): TGTGCCACCAGTGCGGGAGGGCCTTGGAATGAGCAGTTCTTC. The entire variable domain, with the rest obtained from reference TRBV15 and TRBJ2-1, is as follows: DAMVIQNPRYQVTQFGKPVTLSCSQTLNHNVMYWYQQKSSQAPKLLFHYYDKDFNNEADTPDNFQSRRPNTSFCFLDIRSPGLGDTAMYLCATSAGGPWNEQFFGPGTRLTVL.

This clone has a handful of counts. The chain links TRBV2 to TRBJ2-1, with TRBD2 identical over 8 bases. CDR1 is SNHLY, CDR2 FYNNEI, per germline. The CDR3 runs to 15 residues. V shed 0 bases and J 9 bases; nucleotides not matched to a gene: 7. Written as DNA, the CDR3 is TGTGCCAGCAGTGAAGCATCGGGAGGGCCTATTGAGCAGTTCTTC. Its translation is CASSEASGGPIEQFF.

This chain links TRBV27 with TRBJ1-5, with 7 bases identical to TRBD1. V was pared by 6 bases and J by 7 bases, with 6 bases of the junction left unmatched. The germline CDR1 and CDR2 sequences are MNHEY and SMNVEV (reference sequence). The CDR3 runs to 13 residues. CDR3 in DNA: TGTGCCAGCAGGACAGGGATACAGCAGCCCCAGCATTTT. Protein: CASRTGIQQPQHF.

This clone was detected only a few times. The rearrangement joins TRBV7-6 to TRBJ2-1, with TRBD2 matching over 15 bases. V trimming: 2 bases; J trimming: 4 bases; junction bases outside the gene matches: 6. Germline V lookup: CDR1 SGHVS, CDR2 FNYEAQ. The CDR3 loop spans 18 amino acids. CDR3 nucleotide sequence: TGTGCCAGCAGCTTAAGGACTAGCGGGAGGGCCGCATACAATGAGCAGTTCTTC. The encoded protein is CASSLRTSGRAAYNEQFF.

This chain connects TRBV7-2 to TRBJ1-1; D is undetermined. This CDR3 region has 15 residues. Germline values: CDR1 SGHTA, CDR2 FQGNSA. V gave up 5 bases and J gave up 8 bases, with 21 bases separating them. CDR3 sequence reads: CASSTILGRTWEAFF. CDR3 DNA: TGTGCCAGCAGCACAATTCTTGGGCGGACTTGGGAAGCTTTCTTT.

This clone was found a few times. The chain combines TRBV4-2 with TRBJ2-7; TRBD1 matches 7 bases. Germline assignment: CDR1 LGHNA and CDR2 YNFKEQ. There are 14 residues in the CDR3. V shed 6 bases and J 0 bases; nucleotides not matched to a gene: 5. The CDR3 sequence: CASRRGTDSYEQYF. CDR3 DNA: TGTGCCAGCAGACGTGGGACAGACTCCTACGAGCAGTACTTC.

The genes are TRBV7-3 and TRBJ2-1, with 16 bases lining up with TRBD2. This CDR3 has 19 residues. With V trimmed by 3 bases and J by 0 bases, 5 bases remained unmatched. Per germline, CDR1 SGHTA and CDR2 FQGTGA. The CDR3 protein is CASSFTGTSGRGSYNEQFF. Here the CDR3 DNA reads TGTGCCAGCAGCTTCACCGGGACTAGCGGGAGGGGCTCCTACAATGAGCAGTTCTTC.

The V gene is TRBV7-9, the J gene TRBJ2-6; 8 bases agree with TRBD1. CDR3 size: 18 residues. The V and J ends lost 0 bases and 0 bases, in that order; junction bases with no gene match: 4. In germline, CDR1 is SEHNR, CDR2 FQNEAQ (reference sequence). CDR3 sequence reads: CASSLAQGVNSGANVLTF. The CDR3 DNA is TGTGCCAGCAGCTTAGCACAGGGGGTCAACTCTGGGGCCAACGTCCTGACTTTC.

V usage is TRBV7-2 and J usage is TRBJ2-1; the match to TRBD2 covers 7 bases. Germline V gene data show CDR1 as SGHTA and CDR2 as FQGNSA. J gave up 4 bases and V 2 bases, and 5 bases lay outside the gene matches. The CDR3 contains 15 residues. The chain's CDR3 is CASSLFSGIYNEQFF. DNA of the CDR3: TGTGCCAGCAGCTTATTCAGCGGGATTTACAATGAGCAGTTCTTC.

The gene calls are TRBV11-2 and TRBJ2-4; 7 nucleotides agree with TRBD1. Per the germline V gene, CDR1 is SGHAT and CDR2 is FQNNGV. The CDR3 has 13 amino acids. Trimming removed 3 bases from V and 6 bases from J; junction bases left unmatched: 2. The CDR3 DNA reads as TGTGCCAGCAGCTTGAGGGGGCGAAACATTCAGTACTTC. It codes for CASSLRGRNIQYF.

This chain joins TRBV27 and TRBJ1-2; a possible D gene is TRBD1 (5 bases). The CDR3 consists of 14 residues. Trimming stripped 6 bases from V and 1 base from J, with 12 bases between. CDR1 and CDR2 (germline): MNHEY, SMNVEV (reference sequence). CDR3 nucleotides: TGTGCCAGCAGAGCCTCAGGGTTTAACTATGGCTACACCTTC. Translating gives CASRASGFNYGYTF.

About this clone: A junction boundary mismatches the germline segment, possibly from a read error. CDR3 sequence reads: CSAPHPRGKSF. The CDR3, as DNA: TGCAGTGCCCCTCACCCCCGCGGAAAGTCCTTC. The chain combines TRBV20-1 with TRBJ1-2, with D unresolved. The CDR3 contains 11 residues. Germline loops: CDR1 DFQATT, CDR2 SNEGSKA (reference sequence).

The V call is TRBV5-1, the J call TRBJ2-7; weak D call: TRBD2 (6 bases). Trimming removed 0 bases from V and 7 bases from J, with 14 bases in between. Germline values: CDR1 SGHRS, CDR2 YFSETQ. This CDR3 comprises 14 residues. The CDR3 DNA follows: TGCGCCAGCAGCTTGGTGGACTATCTACGAGAGCAGTACTTC. Protein: CASSLVDYLREQYF. The full variable domain, its missing parts supplied by reference TRBV5-1 and TRBJ2-7, is KAGVTQTPRYLIKTRGQQVTLSCSPISGHRSVSWYQQTPGQGLQFLFEYFSETQRNKGNFPGRFSGRQFSNSRSEMNVSTLELGDSALYLCASSLVDYLREQYFGPGTRLTVT.

As DNA, the CDR3 is TGTGCCAGCAGTTCAACACTAGCGGGAGTAAGCGAGCAGTACTTC. Translated, it gives CASSSTLAGVSEQYF. The chain employs TRBV6-5 and TRBJ2-7; 11 bases fit TRBD2. V shed 4 bases, J shed 6 bases, and the junction held 8 bases outside the gene matches. This CDR3 contains 15 residues. Per germline, CDR1 MNHEY and CDR2 SVGAGI.

A few counts support this clone. The V gene is TRBV28, the J gene TRBJ2-7, with TRBD1 matching over 7 bases. The CDR3 spans 14 residues. J was trimmed by 2 bases and V by 1 base; bases with no gene match: 2. CDR1 MDHEN and CDR2 SYDVKM come from the germline V gene. The chain's CDR3 is CASSLSTGAYEQYF. CDR3 DNA: TGTGCCAGCAGTTTATCAACAGGGGCCTACGAGCAGTACTTC.

This clone was counted only a few times. DNA of the CDR3: TGCAGCGTTGTCCTCAGGGCGACTAATGAAAAACTGTTTTTT. Translated: CSVVLRATNEKLFF. The V gene is TRBV29-1, the J gene TRBJ1-4, with D perhaps matching TRBD1 (5 bases). Trimming left V 4 bases short and J 2 bases short, with 11 bases between. CDR3 size: 14 residues. Germline loops: CDR1 SQVTM, CDR2 ANQGSEA.

The CDR3 sequence is CSARVAVAFF. In nucleotides, the CDR3 is TGCAGTGCTAGAGTGGCGGTAGCTTTCTTT. V gene TRBV20-1 combines with J gene TRBJ1-1; no reliable D call. There are 10 residues in the CDR3. The germline gives CDR1 DFQATT, CDR2 SNEGSKA (reference sequence). V lost 1 base and J 10 bases, leaving 7 bases between the germline ends.

The chain uses TRBV27 and TRBJ2-7; the D gene is possibly TRBD2 (6 bases). Looked up from germline, CDR1 is MNHEY and CDR2 is SMNVEV (reference sequence). The CDR3 covers 15 residues. V was pared by 11 bases and J by 3 bases, with 23 bases between. CDR3 region: CAPKASGWGVYEQYF. CDR3 nucleotide sequence: TGTGCCCCCAAAGCGAGCGGGTGGGGAGTCTACGAGCAGTACTTC.

V is TRBV28 and J is TRBJ2-1; D gene uncertain. The CDR3 is made up of 14 amino acids. The V end lost 7 bases, the J end lost 0 bases, and 10 bases lay between the germline ends. Germline CDR1 reads MDHEN; CDR2 reads SYDVKM. The CDR3 loop is CASTYTGSYNEQFF. The CDR3 DNA sequence: TGTGCCAGCACGTACACGGGCTCCTACAATGAGCAGTTCTTC.

The chain recombines TRBV19 with TRBJ2-5, with 8 bases that match TRBD2. The DNA end lines up better with TRBJ2-7; the J call may be wrong. The CDR3 is made up of 15 amino acids. The germline V gene encodes CDR1 LNHDA and CDR2 SQIVND (reference sequence). This chain's CDR3 is CASSPTHSGSYEQYF. The CDR3 DNA follows: TGTGCCAGTAGCCCAACCCACAGCGGGAGCTACGAGCAGTACTTC.

The chain links TRBV6-5 to TRBJ2-3; 8 bases are a match to TRBD1. Per germline, CDR1 MNHEY and CDR2 SVGAGI. V was clipped by 0 bases and J by 2 bases; unmatched bases: 4. This CDR3 comprises 16 residues. The CDR3 nucleotides are TGTGCCAGCAGTTACTCTGGGGACAGGCCCACAGATACGCAGTATTTT. Protein product: CASSYSGDRPTDTQYF.

The V call is TRBV19, the J call TRBJ2-1; 9 bases are shared with TRBD1. V lost 4 bases and J lost 10; bases outside the gene matches: 8. Germline values: CDR1 LNHDA, CDR2 SQIVND (reference sequence). CDR3 length equals 14 residues. CDR3 residues: CASSTDPGTGEQFF. In DNA form, the CDR3 reads TGTGCCAGTAGTACCGACCCTGGGACAGGGGAGCAGTTCTTC.

The V call is TRBV7-9, the J call TRBJ2-7; 10 nucleotides match TRBD2. J lost 6 bases, V lost 2 bases, and 7 bases had no gene match. Per the germline V gene, CDR1 is SEHNR and CDR2 is FQNEAQ (reference sequence). CDR3 length: 15 residues. The DNA of the CDR3 is TGTGCCAGCAGCTTAACTAGCGGGATTCCCTCCGAGCAGTACTTC. This gives the protein CASSLTSGIPSEQYF.

The rearrangement joins TRBV4-1 to TRBJ2-3; TRBD2 aligns across 11 bases. V gave up 7 bases and J gave up 5 bases; unmatched junction bases: 5. The CDR3 is 14 amino acids. Per the germline V gene, CDR1 is MGHRA and CDR2 is YSYEKL. CDR3 nucleotides: TGCGCCAGCAAGGTAGCGGGAGGGGTAGATACGCAGTATTTT. This gives the protein CASKVAGGVDTQYF.

Here the CDR3 DNA reads TGTGCCAGCCGCCGGTTCCAAGCCGGCTCCTACGAGCAGTACTTC. Its translation is CASRRFQAGSYEQYF. This chain connects TRBV27 to TRBJ2-7; no clear D. Germline V gene lookup returns CDR1 MNHEY and CDR2 SMNVEV (reference sequence). With 8 bases removed from V and 0 bases from J, the gap between germline ends came to 17 bases. The CDR3 has 15 residues.

The chain is built from TRBV7-3 and TRBJ2-6; 9 positions match TRBD2. CDR1 is SGHTA and CDR2 is FQGTGA in the germline V gene. With V trimmed by 3 bases and J by 0 bases, 12 bases remained unmatched. The CDR3 has 20 amino acids. The CDR3 loop reads CASSFPATSGNHSGANVLTF. DNA for the CDR3: TGTGCCAGCAGCTTCCCCGCGACTAGCGGAAATCACTCTGGGGCCAACGTCCTGACTTTC.

Regarding this clone: Germline and junction disagree at one end, which may indicate a read error. The chain is built from TRBV7-7 and TRBJ2-3; D might be TRBD1 (5 bases). The CDR3 is 15 residues long. In germline, CDR1 is SSHAT, CDR2 FNYEAQ (reference sequence). CDR3 amino acids: CASSLSATGRDTQYF. CDR3 bases: TGTGCTAGCAGCTTGAGCGCTACAGGCAGAGATACGCAGTATTTT.